The clone carrying this T cell receptor (beta chain) was found once. This entry belongs to a study of blood T cell repertoires in COVID-19. Study context: PBMCs, B-cell-depleted T cells, or T cells provided the cDNA or gDNA that made up the material.

Original handling: Amplified reference gene primers provided the basis for estimating nucleated cell counts. Data came from immunoSEQ multiplex PCR; TCRdb stores just in-frame clones and leaves some out. Clone size and V and J calls were adopted from that table, with D and trimming inferred from the DNA. Among 160,000 or so clones listed, around 92% were seen once. The CDR3 length is 13 residues. V lost 5 bases to trimming and J lost 3 bases, with 10 bases between them. The germline V gene encodes CDR1 SEHNR and CDR2 FQNEAQ (reference sequence). J is TRBJ1-2 and V is TRBV7-9; D may be TRBD1 (5 bases). The sequence was collected from a man between 60 and 75 years old with acute or convalescent COVID-19. The sequenced sample was peripheral blood. The CDR3 DNA sequence: TGTGCCAGCAGCCCCAGGGTGGACTATGGCTACACCTTC. It codes for CASSPRVDYGYTF.